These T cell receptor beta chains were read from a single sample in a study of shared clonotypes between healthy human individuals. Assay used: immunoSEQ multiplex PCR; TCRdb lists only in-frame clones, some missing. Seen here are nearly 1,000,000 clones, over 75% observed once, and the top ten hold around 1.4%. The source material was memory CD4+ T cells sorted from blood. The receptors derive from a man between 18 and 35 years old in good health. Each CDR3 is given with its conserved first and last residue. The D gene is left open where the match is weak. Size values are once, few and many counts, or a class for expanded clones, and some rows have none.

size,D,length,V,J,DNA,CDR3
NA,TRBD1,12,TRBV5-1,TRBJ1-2,TGCGCCAGCAGCCCGGACAGGTATGGCTACACCTTC,CASSPDRYGYTF
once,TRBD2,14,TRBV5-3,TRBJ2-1,TGTGCCAGAAGCGACGGGACTAGGGCCCATGAGCAGTTCTTC,CARSDGTRAHEQFF
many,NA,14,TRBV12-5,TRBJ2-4,TGTGCTAGTGGTTTGGACGGGGACCCAAACATTCAGTACTTC,CASGLDGDPNIQYF
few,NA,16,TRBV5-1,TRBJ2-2,TGCGCCAGCAGCCTCCGCCCGTCTGAAGGCACCGGGGAGCTGTTTTTT,CASSLRPSEGTGELFF
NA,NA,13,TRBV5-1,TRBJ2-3,TGCGCCAGCAGCTTGGAGGACTTCGCACAGCAGTATTTT,CASSLEDFAQQYF
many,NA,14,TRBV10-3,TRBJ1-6,TGTGCCATCAGTTCGGGGCTCGGGAATTCACCCCTCCACTTT,CAISSGLGNSPLHF
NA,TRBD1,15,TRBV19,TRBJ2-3,TGTGCCAGTAGTATAGGGGACAGGGATACAGATACGCAGTATTTT,CASSIGDRDTDTQYF
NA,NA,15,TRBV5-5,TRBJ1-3,TGTGCCAGCAGTTTGACAGCCGTCTCTGGAAACACCATATATTTT,CASSLTAVSGNTIYF
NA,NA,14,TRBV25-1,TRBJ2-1,TGTGCCAGCAGTGTGAACAGGGTCCCGAATGAGCAGTTCTTC,CASSVNRVPNEQFF
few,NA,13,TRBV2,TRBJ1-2,TGTGCCAGCAGGGGGACCGAGAGGAACGGCTACACCTTC,CASRGTERNGYTF
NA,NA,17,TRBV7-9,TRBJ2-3,TGTGCCAGCAGCTTATACAGGGTCGCCACTAGCACAGATACGCAGTATTTT,CASSLYRVATSTDTQYF
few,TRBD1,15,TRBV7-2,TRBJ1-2,TGTGCCAGCAGCTACTCCGGGACAGACAACTATGGCTACACCTTC,CASSYSGTDNYGYTF
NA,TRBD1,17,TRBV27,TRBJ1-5,TGTGCCAGCAGAAAGGGACAGGGGGTAATGAGCAATCAGCCCCAGCATTTT,CASRKGQGVMSNQPQHF
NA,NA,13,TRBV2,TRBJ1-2,TGTGCCAGCAAAGGCGATACAGGGTATGGCTACACCTTC,CASKGDTGYGYTF
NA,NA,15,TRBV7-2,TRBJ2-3,TGTGCCAGCAGCTTAGAAAGACTAGGGACAGATACGCAGTATTTT,CASSLERLGTDTQYF
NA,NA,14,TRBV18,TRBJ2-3,TGTGCCAGCTCGCCCAGCCAGACGGGAGATACGCAGTATTTT,CASSPSQTGDTQYF
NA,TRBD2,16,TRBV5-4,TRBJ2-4,TGTGCCAGCAGCTTGGAGGTAGCGGGAGCCAAAAACATTCAGTACTTC,CASSLEVAGAKNIQYF
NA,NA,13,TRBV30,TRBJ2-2,TGTGCCTGGAGTGCAAACGAGAGAGGGGAGCTGTTTTTT,CAWSANERGELFF
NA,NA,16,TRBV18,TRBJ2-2,TGTGCCAGCTCACGGGACCTAACCCTAACGTCCGGGGAGCTGTTTTTT,CASSRDLTLTSGELFF
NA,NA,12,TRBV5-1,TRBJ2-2,TGCGCCAGCAGCTTGTGGGAGCGGGAGCTGTTTTTT,CASSLWERELFF
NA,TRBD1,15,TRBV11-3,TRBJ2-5,TGTGCCAGCAGCTTGACAGGGGGCGCCTGGGAGACCCAGTACTTC,CASSLTGGAWETQYF
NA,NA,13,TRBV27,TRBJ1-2,TGTGCCAGCAGTTTCCGGGGAAACTATGGCTACACCTTC,CASSFRGNYGYTF
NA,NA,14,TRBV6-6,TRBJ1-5,TGTGCCAGCAGTTCCGGGACAATGGGACAGCCCCAGCATTTT,CASSSGTMGQPQHF
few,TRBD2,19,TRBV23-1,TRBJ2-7,TGCGCCAGCAGTCCCGTTAATAACACCGGGACTAGAGTTTCCTACGAGCAGTACTTC,CASSPVNNTGTRVSYEQYF
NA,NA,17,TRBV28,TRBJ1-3,TGTGCCAGCAGCGTTGGGGGGAGGGCAGTCTCTGGAAACACCATATATTTT,CASSVGGRAVSGNTIYF
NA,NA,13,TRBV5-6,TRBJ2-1,TGTGCCAGCAGCTTGGCCTTCGGGGATGAGCAGTTCTTC,CASSLAFGDEQFF
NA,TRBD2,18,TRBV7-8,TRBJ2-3,TGTGCCAGCAGCTGGGGACTAGCGGGGGGCTATAGCACAGATACGCAGTATTTT,CASSWGLAGGYSTDTQYF
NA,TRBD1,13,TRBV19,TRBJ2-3,TGTGCCAGTAGTACGACAGGGACAGATACGCAGTATTTT,CASSTTGTDTQYF